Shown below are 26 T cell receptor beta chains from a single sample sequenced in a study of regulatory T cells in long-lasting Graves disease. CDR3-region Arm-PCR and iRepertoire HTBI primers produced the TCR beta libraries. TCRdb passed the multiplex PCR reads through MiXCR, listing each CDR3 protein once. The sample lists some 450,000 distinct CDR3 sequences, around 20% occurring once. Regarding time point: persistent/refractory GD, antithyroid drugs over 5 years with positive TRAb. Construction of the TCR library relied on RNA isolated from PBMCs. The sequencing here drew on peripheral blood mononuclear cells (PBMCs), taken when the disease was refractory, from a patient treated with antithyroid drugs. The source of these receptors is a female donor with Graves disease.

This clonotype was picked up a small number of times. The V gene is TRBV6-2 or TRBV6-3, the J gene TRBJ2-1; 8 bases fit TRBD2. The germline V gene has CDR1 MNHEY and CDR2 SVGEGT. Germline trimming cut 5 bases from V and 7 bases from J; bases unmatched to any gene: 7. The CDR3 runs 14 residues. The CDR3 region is CASSNRLARNEQFF. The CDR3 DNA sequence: TGTGCCAGCAGTAATCGACTAGCGCGGAATGAGCAGTTCTTC.

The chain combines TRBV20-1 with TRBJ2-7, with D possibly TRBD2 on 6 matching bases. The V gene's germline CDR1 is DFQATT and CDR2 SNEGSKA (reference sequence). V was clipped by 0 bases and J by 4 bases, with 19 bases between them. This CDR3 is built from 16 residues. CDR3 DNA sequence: TGCAGTGCTAGAGATTTGGAGCGGGCGGGGTGGTACGAGCAGTACTTC. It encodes CSARDLERAGWYEQYF.

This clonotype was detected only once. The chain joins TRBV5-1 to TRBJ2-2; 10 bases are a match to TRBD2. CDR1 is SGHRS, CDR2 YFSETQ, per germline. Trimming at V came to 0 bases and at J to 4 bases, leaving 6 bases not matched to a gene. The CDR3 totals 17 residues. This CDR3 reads CASSLGPSGSTTGELFF. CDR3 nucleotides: TGCGCCAGCAGCTTGGGTCCTAGCGGGAGTACCACCGGGGAGCTGTTTTTT. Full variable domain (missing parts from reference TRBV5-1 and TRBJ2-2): KAGVTQTPRYLIKTRGQQVTLSCSPISGHRSVSWYQQTPGQGLQFLFEYFSETQRNKGNFPGRFSGRQFSNSRSEMNVSTLELGDSALYLCASSLGPSGSTTGELFFGEGSRLTVL.

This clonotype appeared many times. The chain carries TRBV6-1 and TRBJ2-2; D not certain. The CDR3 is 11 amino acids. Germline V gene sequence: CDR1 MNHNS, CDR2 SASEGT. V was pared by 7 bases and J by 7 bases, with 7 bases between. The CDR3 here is CASTQSGELFF. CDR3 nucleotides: TGTGCCAGCACCCAGAGCGGGGAGCTGTTTTTT.

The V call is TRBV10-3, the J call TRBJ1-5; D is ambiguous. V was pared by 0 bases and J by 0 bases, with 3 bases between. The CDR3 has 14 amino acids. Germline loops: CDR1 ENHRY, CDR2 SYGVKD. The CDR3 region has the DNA TGTGCCATCAGTGAGTCAGATAGCAATCAGCCCCAGCATTTT. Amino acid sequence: CAISESDSNQPQHF.

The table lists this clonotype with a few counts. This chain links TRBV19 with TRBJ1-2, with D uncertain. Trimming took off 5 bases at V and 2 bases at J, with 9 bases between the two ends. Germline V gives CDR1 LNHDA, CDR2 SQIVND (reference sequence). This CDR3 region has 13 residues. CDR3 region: CASSPDWNYGYTF. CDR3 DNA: TGTGCCAGTAGTCCGGACTGGAACTATGGCTACACCTTC.

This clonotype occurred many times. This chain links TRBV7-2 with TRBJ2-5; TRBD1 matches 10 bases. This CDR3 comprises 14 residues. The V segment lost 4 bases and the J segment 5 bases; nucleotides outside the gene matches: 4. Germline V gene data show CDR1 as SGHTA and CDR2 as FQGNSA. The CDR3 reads CASSWDRGFETQYF. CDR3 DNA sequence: TGTGCCAGCAGCTGGGACAGGGGTTTTGAGACCCAGTACTTC.

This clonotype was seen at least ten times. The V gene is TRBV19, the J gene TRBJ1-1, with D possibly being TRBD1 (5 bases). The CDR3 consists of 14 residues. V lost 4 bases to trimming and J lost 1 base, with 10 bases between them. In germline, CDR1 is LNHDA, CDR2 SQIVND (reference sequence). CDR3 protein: CASSTPTENTEAFF. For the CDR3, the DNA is TGTGCCAGTAGTACCCCGACAGAGAACACTGAAGCTTTCTTT.

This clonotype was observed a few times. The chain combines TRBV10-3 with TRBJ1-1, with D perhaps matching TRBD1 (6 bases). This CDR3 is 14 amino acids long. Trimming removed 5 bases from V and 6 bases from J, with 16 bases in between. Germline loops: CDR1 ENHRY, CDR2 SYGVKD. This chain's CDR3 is CAISSRGNGAEAFF. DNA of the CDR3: TGTGCCATCAGTAGCAGGGGTAATGGGGCTGAAGCTTTCTTT.

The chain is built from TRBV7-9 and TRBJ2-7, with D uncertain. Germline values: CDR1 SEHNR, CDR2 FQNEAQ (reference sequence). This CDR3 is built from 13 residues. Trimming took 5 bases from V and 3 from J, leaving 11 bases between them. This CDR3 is CASSRELDYEQYF. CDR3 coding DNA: TGTGCCAGCAGCCGAGAGCTAGACTACGAGCAGTACTTC.

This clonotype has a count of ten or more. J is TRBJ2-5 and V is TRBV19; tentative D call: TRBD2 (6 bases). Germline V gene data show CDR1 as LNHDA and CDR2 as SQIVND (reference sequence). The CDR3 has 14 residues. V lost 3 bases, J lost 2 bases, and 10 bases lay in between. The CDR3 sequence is CASSIRRGQETQYF. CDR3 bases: TGTGCCAGTAGTATTCGACGGGGGCAAGAGACCCAGTACTTC.

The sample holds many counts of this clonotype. CDR3 sequence: CASSRTGILEVNEKLFF. The CDR3 DNA follows: TGTGCCAGCAGTCGAACAGGGATCCTAGAGGTTAATGAAAAACTGTTTTTT. The chain recombines TRBV12-3 or TRBV12-4 with TRBJ1-4, with a possible D match to TRBD1 (6 bases). The CDR3 length is 17 residues. Between the trimmed V and J ends, which lost 5 bases and 4 bases, there was a span of 20 bases.

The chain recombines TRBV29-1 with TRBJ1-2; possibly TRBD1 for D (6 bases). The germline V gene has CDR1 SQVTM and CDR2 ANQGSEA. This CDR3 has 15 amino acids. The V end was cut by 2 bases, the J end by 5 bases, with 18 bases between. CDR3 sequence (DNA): TGCAGCGTTGAACCCCTCGGGGGCCAGATATATGGCTACACCTTC. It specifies CSVEPLGGQIYGYTF.

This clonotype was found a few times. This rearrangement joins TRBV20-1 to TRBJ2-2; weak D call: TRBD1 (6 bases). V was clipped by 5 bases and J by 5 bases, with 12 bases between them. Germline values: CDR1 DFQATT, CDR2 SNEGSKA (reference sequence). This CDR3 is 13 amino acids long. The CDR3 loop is CSAAGAGTGELFF. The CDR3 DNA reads TGCAGTGCTGCAGGGGCAGGGACCGGGGAGCTGTTTTTT.

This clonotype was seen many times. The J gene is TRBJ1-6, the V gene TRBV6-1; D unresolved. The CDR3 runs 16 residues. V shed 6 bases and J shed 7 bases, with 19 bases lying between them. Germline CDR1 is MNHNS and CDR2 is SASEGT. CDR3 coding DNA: TGTGCCAGCAGGACCACGACAACCGGCCGCAATTCACCCCTCCACTTT. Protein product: CASRTTTTGRNSPLHF.

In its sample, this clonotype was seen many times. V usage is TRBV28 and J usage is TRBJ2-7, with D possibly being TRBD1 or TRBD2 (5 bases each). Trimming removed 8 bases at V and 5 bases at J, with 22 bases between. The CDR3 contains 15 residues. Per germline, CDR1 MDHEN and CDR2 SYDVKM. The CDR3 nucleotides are TGTGCCAGCCCACCTCCGGGACGGCCGTTTCACGAGCAGTACTTC. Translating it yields CASPPPGRPFHEQYF.

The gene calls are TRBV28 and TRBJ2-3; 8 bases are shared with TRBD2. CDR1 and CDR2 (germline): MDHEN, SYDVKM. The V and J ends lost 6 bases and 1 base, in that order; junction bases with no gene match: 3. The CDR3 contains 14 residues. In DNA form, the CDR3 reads TGTGCCAGCAGCCCGACTAGCGGCACAGATACGCAGTATTTT. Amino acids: CASSPTSGTDTQYF.

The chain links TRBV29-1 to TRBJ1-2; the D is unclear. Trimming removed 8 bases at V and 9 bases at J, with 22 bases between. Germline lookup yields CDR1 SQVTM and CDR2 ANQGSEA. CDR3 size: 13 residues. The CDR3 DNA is TGCAGCTCGTCCGTGGGAGACCTTAGGAGCTACACCTTC. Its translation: CSSSVGDLRSYTF.

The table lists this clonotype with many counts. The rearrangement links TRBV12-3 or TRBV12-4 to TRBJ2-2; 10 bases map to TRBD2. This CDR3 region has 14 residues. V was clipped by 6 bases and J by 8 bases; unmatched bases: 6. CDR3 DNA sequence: TGTGCCAGCAGCCCTAGCGGGAGTACGGGGGAGCTGTTTTTT. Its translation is CASSPSGSTGELFF.

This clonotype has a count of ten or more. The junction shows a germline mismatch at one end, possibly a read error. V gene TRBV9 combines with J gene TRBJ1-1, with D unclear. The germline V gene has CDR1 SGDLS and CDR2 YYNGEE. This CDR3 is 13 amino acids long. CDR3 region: CASSVVPNTEAFF. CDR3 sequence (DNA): TGTGCCAGCAGTGTAGTTCCGAACACTGAAGCTTTCTTT.

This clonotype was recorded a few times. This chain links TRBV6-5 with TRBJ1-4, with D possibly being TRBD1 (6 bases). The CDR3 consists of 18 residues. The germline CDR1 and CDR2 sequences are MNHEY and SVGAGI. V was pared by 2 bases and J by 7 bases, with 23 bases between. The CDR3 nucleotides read TGTGCCAGCAGTTACCGATCCGGGACATCGACCGCTTCTGAAAAACTGTTTTTT. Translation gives CASSYRSGTSTASEKLFF.

CDR3 sequence: CASSLTGGSAQETQYF. The CDR3 DNA sequence: TGTGCCAGCAGTCTGACAGGGGGCTCTGCTCAAGAGACCCAGTACTTC. V is TRBV28 and J is TRBJ2-5, with 10 bases lining up with TRBD1. Trimming took 5 bases from V and 2 from J; bases not matched to a gene: 8. The CDR3 runs 16 residues. Germline V gene lookup returns CDR1 MDHEN and CDR2 SYDVKM.

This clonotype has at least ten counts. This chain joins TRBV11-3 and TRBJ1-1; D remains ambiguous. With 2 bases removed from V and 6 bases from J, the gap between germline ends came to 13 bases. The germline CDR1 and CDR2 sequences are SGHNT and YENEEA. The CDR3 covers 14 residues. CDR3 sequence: CASSLSATHPEAFF. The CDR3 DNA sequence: TGTGCCAGCAGCTTAAGCGCCACACACCCTGAAGCTTTCTTT.

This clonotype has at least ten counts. The CDR3: CASRGAPAETQYF. CDR3 coding DNA: TGTGCCAGCAGGGGTGCACCAGCCGAGACCCAGTACTTC. J is TRBJ2-5 and V is TRBV28; D is unresolved. The CDR3 is 13 amino acids. V lost 6 bases to trimming and J lost 5 bases, with 13 bases between them. Looked up from germline, CDR1 is MDHEN and CDR2 is SYDVKM.

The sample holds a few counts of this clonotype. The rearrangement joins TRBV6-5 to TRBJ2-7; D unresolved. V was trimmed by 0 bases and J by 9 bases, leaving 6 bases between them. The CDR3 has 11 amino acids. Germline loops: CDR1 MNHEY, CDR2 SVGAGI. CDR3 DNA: TGTGCCAGCAGTTACTCTTCCGGGCAGTACTTC. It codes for CASSYSSGQYF.

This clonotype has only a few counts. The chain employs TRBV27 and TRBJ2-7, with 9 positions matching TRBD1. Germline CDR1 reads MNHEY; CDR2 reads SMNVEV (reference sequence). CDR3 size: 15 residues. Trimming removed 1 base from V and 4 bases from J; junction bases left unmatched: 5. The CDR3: CASSLFGDRVYEQYF. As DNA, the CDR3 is TGTGCCAGCAGTTTATTTGGGGACAGGGTTTACGAGCAGTACTTC.